This TCR beta chain originates from a study of CD8+CD57+ T cells in acquired aplastic anemia. The overall study: Each DNA sample taken from sorted CD4+ and CD8+ cells came to approximately 3.3 ug on average.

It was patients with CD8+CD57+ cell expansion by flow cytometry who were chosen for sequencing. Each patient had severe acquired aplastic anemia. This clonotype was detected only once. For CDR3 and TCR beta VDJ profiling, genomic DNA was the template used. TCRdb processed the reads anew with MiXCR; each CDR3 protein has one entry. The data hold some 200,000 distinct CDR3 sequences, with roughly half observed a single time. CDR1 is SGDLS, CDR2 YYNGEE, per germline. Trimming cost V 3 bases and J 4 bases; bases outside gene matches: 9. The length of the CDR3 is 17 residues. V and J are TRBV9 and TRBJ2-5; 13 bases are shared with TRBD2. Sequenced sample: sorted CD4+, CD8+, or CD8+CD57+ T cells (not recorded which) from PBMCs. This sequence originates from a human donor with aplastic anemia. CDR3 sequence: CASSAGVLAGGPETQYF. In nucleotides, the CDR3 is TGTGCCAGCAGCGCTGGGGTACTAGCGGGGGGGCCAGAGACCCAGTACTTC. Using reference TRBV9 and TRBJ2-5 for the parts outside the CDR3, the full variable domain is DSGVTQTPKHLITATGQRVTLRCSPRSGDLSVYWYQQSLDQGLQFLIQYYNGEERAKGNILERFSAQQFPDLHSELNLSSLELGDSALYFCASSAGVLAGGPETQYFGPGTRLLVL.